This T cell receptor beta chain was recorded in a study of blood T cells in healthy people across ages. This CDR3 has 13 residues. V trimming: 5 bases; J trimming: 8 bases; junction bases outside the gene matches: 6. Germline loops: CDR1 SGHAT, CDR2 FQNNGV. This clonotype has more than one count but fewer than ten. What it recognizes is unknown. There were healthy Caucasian individuals from Russia, aged about 6 to 100, serving as donors. A minimum of 6 micrograms of total RNA was extracted per sample. A second PCR, run for about 7 to 12 cycles, used a sample-barcoded 5' primer plus a J-beta primer mix. TCRdb independently ran MiXCR on the 5' RACE reads; one entry per CDR3 protein. The repertoire consists of about 1.8 million distinct CDR3 sequences, with about 50% occurring once and the leading ten covering approximately 2.1%. Study-wide results and limits: Long-lived donors carried more naive CD4+ cells and greater diversity than aged donors. No one knew whether donors had CMV, which possibly confounded expanded clonotype changes.

The rearrangement joins TRBV11-2 to TRBJ2-1, with 7 positions matching TRBD1. This TCR was sampled from a woman between 40 and 50 years old in good health. The sequencing sample was made of blood. This CDR3 is CASSVQGSDEQFF. The CDR3 DNA reads as TGTGCCAGCAGCGTACAGGGGAGTGATGAGCAGTTCTTC.